This T cell receptor beta chain appears in the sequencing data of a study of neoadjuvant nivolumab and ipilimumab in lung cancer. Background on the study: Nivolumab 3 mg/kg was given days 1, 15 and 29, plus ipilimumab 1 mg/kg day 1 in combination. Findings of the study overall: TCR richness and clonality were higher in tumors than adjacent uninvolved lung. From pretherapy to surgery, tumor richness and clonality rose with dual therapy.

The CDR3 is 14 amino acids. Per germline, CDR1 SGHKS and CDR2 YYEKEE (reference sequence). The V end lost 4 bases, the J end lost 5 bases, and 13 bases lay between the germline ends. The method was immunoSEQ multiplex PCR; TCRdb's version includes in-frame clones alone and lacks a portion of them. The data hold under 5,000 clones, with roughly 80% observed a single time. With respect to this clone: Its antigen is undetermined. The same CDR3 arises from other DNA sequences in this sample as well.

J is TRBJ1-5 and V is TRBV5-5; tentative D call: TRBD1 (5 bases). The sequencing here drew on normal lung tissue adjacent to the tumor, taken after neoadjuvant nivolumab, alone or with ipilimumab, at or shortly before surgery. This receptor was obtained from an adult with non-small cell lung cancer. Some clones in this sample may be carry-over from other donors' samples. The CDR3 here is CASSLSGGDQPQHF. In DNA, the CDR3 is TGTGCCAGCAGCCTATCCGGAGGGGATCAGCCCCAGCATTTT.